Relative to its sample, the clone carrying this TCR delta chain is large. The junction does not match germline at one end; this may be a read error. Germline V gene data show CDR1 as GEAIGNYY and CDR2 as EKD. CDR3 length: 14 amino acids. This entry is derived from a study of gamma-delta T cells after stem cell transplantation. With CATT, TCRdb re-called clones from the RT-PCR reads. The sample records some 1,400 delta-chain clones, about a tenth being singletons. The V and J genes are TRDV2 and TRDJ1; 11 nucleotides match TRDD3. The receptor was isolated from a human donor. It is not recorded whose cells these are; they may come from a transplant donor. The sequenced sample consisted of gamma-delta T cells. CDR3: CACDTLGDTGKLIF. The DNA of the CDR3 is TGTGCCTGTGACACTCTGGGGGATACCGGTAAACTCATCTTT.